These 13 T cell receptor beta chains came from one sample sequenced in a study of shared clonotypes between healthy human individuals. Clones were read by immunoSEQ multiplex PCR, and TCRdb kept only the in-frame ones, dropping some. The table has roughly 600,000 clones, 95% to 98% seen once. Naive-designated CD8 cells lacked CD45RO, were positively enriched for CCR7, and omitted terminally differentiated effector memory CD45RA+ cells. What was sequenced was naive CD8+ T cells sorted from blood. The source of these receptors is a man aged 30-40 years in good health.

This clone has only one observation. The chain joins TRBV6-1 to TRBJ1-2; D is uncertain. Germline CDR1 and CDR2: MNHNS and SASEGT. V was shortened by 3 bases and J by 6 bases, with 8 bases between the two germline ends. The CDR3 is 12 residues long. CDR3 coding DNA: TGTGCCAGCAGTGAGGGGAGGGATGGCTACACCTTC. It encodes CASSEGRDGYTF.

In DNA, the CDR3 is TGTGCCAGCAGTTCTTCCCCTGGGTTGGCGAGCTCCTACGAGCAGTACTTC. Amino acid sequence: CASSSSPGLASSYEQYF. This chain links TRBV5-4 with TRBJ2-7, with no clear D. The CDR3 loop spans 17 amino acids. Trimming took off 5 bases at V and 0 bases at J, with 21 bases between the two ends. CDR1 is SGHNT, CDR2 YYREEE, per germline (reference sequence).

The rearrangement uses TRBV6-6 and TRBJ2-1; D gene uncertain. Germline CDR1 and CDR2: MNHNY and SVGAGI (reference sequence). The CDR3 runs to 13 residues. Deletions cut 9 bases from V and 8 bases from J, with 17 bases between. CDR3 amino acids: CASSDNVGDEQFF. For the CDR3, the DNA is TGTGCCAGTTCCGATAATGTAGGAGATGAGCAGTTCTTC.

The gene calls are TRBV29-1 and TRBJ2-2, with 11 bases matching TRBD1. The germline gives CDR1 SQVTM, CDR2 ANQGSEA. Losses at the gene ends were 6 bases for V and 4 bases for J; bases not matched to a gene: 4. The CDR3 is 14 residues long. Here the CDR3 reads CSVAGTGGTGELFF. The CDR3 bases are TGCAGCGTAGCCGGGACAGGGGGCACCGGGGAGCTGTTTTTT.

The chain carries TRBV29-1 and TRBJ2-4, with 11 bases identical to TRBD1. Germline trimming cut 6 bases from V and 6 bases from J; bases unmatched to any gene: 7. Germline loops: CDR1 SQVTM, CDR2 ANQGSEA. The CDR3 contains 14 residues. In DNA form, the CDR3 reads TGCAGCGTAAAAACCGGGACAGGGGGAAACATTCAGTACTTC. Translation gives CSVKTGTGGNIQYF.

The chain employs TRBV2 and TRBJ2-3, with D hard to call. Between the trimmed V and J ends, which lost 8 bases and 0 bases, there was a span of 15 bases. The germline V gene encodes CDR1 SNHLY and CDR2 FYNNEI. This CDR3 spans 15 amino acids. The CDR3 bases are TGTGCCAGCCCCCTCACGGGCCCCAGCACAGATACGCAGTATTTT. This sequence encodes CASPLTGPSTDTQYF.

The V call is TRBV11-3, the J call TRBJ2-1; 9 nucleotides line up with TRBD1. Germline V gene data show CDR1 as SGHNT and CDR2 as YENEEA. V gave up 3 bases and J gave up 4 bases; unmatched junction bases: 10. CDR3 length: 17 amino acids. The CDR3 DNA reads as TGTGCCAGCAGCTTCGGGGGAACCGGGACAGGGTACAATGAGCAGTTCTTC. Amino acids: CASSFGGTGTGYNEQFF.

CDR3 sequence reads: CASSLSRRGEQYF. Written as DNA, the CDR3 is TGTGCCAGCAGCCTAAGTAGGAGGGGGGAGCAGTACTTC. The chain is built from TRBV16 and TRBJ2-7; tentatively, D is TRBD1 or TRBD2 (6 bases each). The V gene's germline CDR1 is KGHSY and CDR2 FQNENV. V was pared by 4 bases and J by 7 bases, with 14 bases between. The CDR3 has 13 residues.

This clone was observed once. The chain employs TRBV29-1 and TRBJ2-7; D gene uncertain. The CDR3 extends over 13 amino acids. The V end lost 1 base, the J end lost 0 bases, and 7 bases lay between the germline ends. Per the germline V gene, CDR1 is SQVTM and CDR2 is ANQGSEA. CDR3 coding DNA: TGCAGCGTTGAAGCAGAACCCTCCTACGAGCAGTACTTC. As protein: CSVEAEPSYEQYF.

The chain has TRBV5-4 and TRBJ2-1; possibly TRBD2 for D (6 bases). Germline V lookup: CDR1 SGHNT, CDR2 YYREEE (reference sequence). V was shortened by 2 bases and J by 6 bases, with 12 bases between the two germline ends. The CDR3 runs 14 residues. CDR3 sequence reads: CASSLYSGPNEQFF. The CDR3 DNA sequence: TGTGCCAGCAGCTTATATAGCGGACCCAATGAGCAGTTCTTC.

The chain carries TRBV6-5 and TRBJ2-6; no definite D call. The germline CDR1 and CDR2 sequences are MNHEY and SVGAGI. Trimming shortened V by 7 bases and J by 1 base, and 8 bases separated the two germline ends. The CDR3 covers 14 residues. The CDR3 spells CASKLGSGANVLTF. The CDR3, as DNA: TGTGCCAGCAAGTTGGGGTCTGGGGCCAACGTCCTGACTTTC.

The genes are TRBV7-9 and TRBJ2-2; D not certain. CDR3 size: 14 residues. Trimming removed 4 bases at V and 2 bases at J, with 8 bases between. Germline CDR1 SEHNR, CDR2 FQNEAQ (reference sequence). CDR3 nucleotide sequence: TGTGCCAGCAGCTCCCCCATAAACACCGGGGAGCTGTTTTTT. It encodes CASSSPINTGELFF.

This chain uses TRBV5-1 with TRBJ2-7; perhaps D is TRBD1 or TRBD2 (6 bases each). The CDR3 is 18 residues long. Germline CDR1 is SGHRS and CDR2 is YFSETQ. V shed 0 bases and J shed 3 bases, with 22 bases lying between them. CDR3: CASSLETFPGAAGYEQYF. The CDR3 coding sequence is TGCGCCAGCAGCTTGGAAACGTTTCCGGGGGCCGCGGGCTACGAGCAGTACTTC. Together with reference TRBV5-1 and TRBJ2-7, the CDR3 gives the full variable domain: KAGVTQTPRYLIKTRGQQVTLSCSPISGHRSVSWYQQTPGQGLQFLFEYFSETQRNKGNFPGRFSGRQFSNSRSEMNVSTLELGDSALYLCASSLETFPGAAGYEQYFGPGTRLTVT.